The clone carrying this T cell receptor (beta chain) was seen only once. Its antigen is not identified. Assay used: immunoSEQ multiplex PCR; TCRdb lists only in-frame clones, some missing. Of 3,500 to 4,000 clones in the sample, just under 70% were seen once. This CDR3 has 17 residues. The junction had 13 bases not matched to a gene; V was cut back by 3 bases and J by 3 bases. Germline V gene sequence: CDR1 LGHNA, CDR2 YSLEER. This record belongs to a study of T cells after posttransplantation cyclophosphamide. Broader study findings: Blood and skin or GI T cell repertoires showed limited TRB overlap. Recipient CMV seropositivity and CMV reactivation strongly tracked TRB clonality. Later post-transplant blood repertoires were often dominated by donor CD8+ memory clones.

The related graft donor's blood sample was taken on the day of bone marrow donation. Sequencing input: memory CD8+ T cells sorted from blood. This sequence originates from a man over 45. This chain joins TRBV4-3 and TRBJ2-5, with 7 bases lining up with TRBD1. CDR3 nucleotides: TGCGCCAGCAGCCAGGGGACCGGGACAGCTTCGAAAGAGACCCAGTACTTC. As protein: CASSQGTGTASKETQYF.